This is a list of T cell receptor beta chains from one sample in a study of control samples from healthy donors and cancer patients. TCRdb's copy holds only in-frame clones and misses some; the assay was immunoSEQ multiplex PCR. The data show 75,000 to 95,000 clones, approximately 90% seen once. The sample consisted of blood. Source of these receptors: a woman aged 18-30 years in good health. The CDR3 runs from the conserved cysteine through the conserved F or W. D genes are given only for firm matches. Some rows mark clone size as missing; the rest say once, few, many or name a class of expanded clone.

CDR3aa: CATSSEREQYF
CDR3nt: TGTGCCACCTCAAGCGAGCGGGAGCAGTACTTC
abundance: once
j_gene: TRBJ2-7
v_gene: TRBV18
d_gene: .

CDR3aa: CASSMSGTVEAFF
CDR3nt: TGTGCCAGTAGTATGTCCGGGACTGTTGAAGCTTTCTTT
abundance: few
j_gene: TRBJ1-1
v_gene: TRBV19
d_gene: .

CDR3aa: CASSPGSGGFSDTQYF
CDR3nt: TGTGCCAGCAGCCCCGGTAGCGGGGGGTTCAGTGATACGCAGTATTTT
abundance: .
j_gene: TRBJ2-3
v_gene: TRBV9
d_gene: TRBD2

CDR3aa: CASSYDVNYGYTF
CDR3nt: TGTGCCAGCAGCTACGACGTAAACTATGGCTACACCTTC
abundance: .
j_gene: TRBJ1-2
v_gene: TRBV7-2
d_gene: .

CDR3aa: CASSHTARVGQPQHF
CDR3nt: TGTGCCAGCAGCCACACCGCGAGGGTAGGTCAGCCCCAGCATTTT
abundance: .
j_gene: TRBJ1-5
v_gene: TRBV7-3
d_gene: .

CDR3aa: CASSPGLVQETQYF
CDR3nt: TGTGCCAGCAGCCCGGGACTAGTCCAAGAGACCCAGTACTTC
abundance: .
j_gene: TRBJ2-5
v_gene: TRBV5-8
d_gene: TRBD2

CDR3aa: CASSQVDMGLATNEQFF
CDR3nt: TGCGCCAGCAGCCAAGTGGATATGGGACTAGCGACCAATGAGCAGTTCTTC
abundance: .
j_gene: TRBJ2-1
v_gene: TRBV4-1
d_gene: TRBD2

CDR3aa: CASSFTGGTEAFF
CDR3nt: TGTGCCAGCAGTTTTACAGGGGGCACTGAAGCTTTCTTT
abundance: .
j_gene: TRBJ1-1
v_gene: TRBV12-3/TRBV12-4
d_gene: TRBD1

CDR3aa: CASSSGQGAQPQHF
CDR3nt: TGTGCCAGCAGTTCCGGCCAGGGGGCTCAGCCCCAGCATTTT
abundance: .
j_gene: TRBJ1-5
v_gene: TRBV6-5
d_gene: TRBD1

CDR3aa: CASSLDGGASYEQYF
CDR3nt: TGTGCCAGCAGCTTGGACGGGGGGGCGTCCTACGAGCAGTACTTC
abundance: .
j_gene: TRBJ2-7
v_gene: TRBV5-4
d_gene: TRBD2

CDR3aa: CASSQGTGMYGYTF
CDR3nt: TGCGCCAGCAGCCAAGGTACCGGGATGTATGGCTACACCTTC
abundance: once
j_gene: TRBJ1-2
v_gene: TRBV4-1
d_gene: .

CDR3aa: CASTRGTGNTEAFF
CDR3nt: TGTGCCAGCACCCGCGGGACAGGGAACACTGAAGCTTTCTTT
abundance: few
j_gene: TRBJ1-1
v_gene: TRBV2
d_gene: TRBD1

CDR3aa: CASSIVAQGSSGANVLTF
CDR3nt: TGTGCCAGTAGTATAGTAGCGCAGGGGAGCTCTGGGGCCAACGTCCTGACTTTC
abundance: .
j_gene: TRBJ2-6
v_gene: TRBV19
d_gene: .

CDR3aa: CASSREFVAQHF
CDR3nt: TGTGCCAGCAGCCGAGAATTCGTGGCCCAGCATTTT
abundance: once
j_gene: TRBJ1-5
v_gene: TRBV5-8
d_gene: .

CDR3aa: CASSLGRGEQETQYF
CDR3nt: TGCGCCAGCAGCTTGGGGAGAGGGGAACAAGAGACCCAGTACTTC
abundance: once
j_gene: TRBJ2-5
v_gene: TRBV5-1
d_gene: .

CDR3aa: CASSFGLPDDTQYF
CDR3nt: TGCGCCAGCAGCTTCGGCCTACCGGACGATACGCAGTATTTT
abundance: .
j_gene: TRBJ2-3
v_gene: TRBV5-1
d_gene: .

CDR3aa: CASSQEAPETQYF
CDR3nt: TGTGCCAGCAGCCAAGAGGCCCCGGAGACCCAGTACTTC
abundance: .
j_gene: TRBJ2-5
v_gene: TRBV3-1/TRBV3-2
d_gene: .

CDR3aa: CASSPGGNPINEQFF
CDR3nt: TGTGCCAGCAGCCCAGGAGGGAATCCCATCAATGAGCAGTTCTTC
abundance: .
j_gene: TRBJ2-1
v_gene: TRBV3-1/TRBV3-2
d_gene: .